This T cell receptor (beta chain) originates from a study of radiotherapy plus CTLA-4 blockade in lung cancer. General study results and limits: Tumor-derived TCR clones expanded in blood after radiotherapy plus ipilimumab. With interferon-beta, early dynamics of blood T cell clones were reported to best predict response.

Germline lookup yields CDR1 SEHNR and CDR2 FQNEAQ (reference sequence). The V end was cut by 1 base, the J end by 3 bases, with 12 bases between. The CDR3 has 16 residues. As regards this clone: The antigen remains unidentified.

Assay: immunoSEQ multiplex PCR; the TCRdb copy retains only in-frame clones and omits some. The data hold around 91,000 clones, with 70% to 90% observed a single time. Chemo-refractory metastatic non-small-cell lung cancer patients received focal radiation with ipilimumab CTLA-4 blockade. The chain uses TRBV7-9 and TRBJ1-4; D is uncertain. The sequencing used peripheral blood, collected from a patient treated with radiotherapy plus ipilimumab. The receptor comes from a human donor with non-small cell lung cancer that progressed on radiotherapy plus ipilimumab. This chain's CDR3 is CASSLESALANEKLFF. CDR3 coding DNA: TGTGCCAGCAGCTTAGAATCGGCACTAGCTAATGAAAAACTGTTTTTT.